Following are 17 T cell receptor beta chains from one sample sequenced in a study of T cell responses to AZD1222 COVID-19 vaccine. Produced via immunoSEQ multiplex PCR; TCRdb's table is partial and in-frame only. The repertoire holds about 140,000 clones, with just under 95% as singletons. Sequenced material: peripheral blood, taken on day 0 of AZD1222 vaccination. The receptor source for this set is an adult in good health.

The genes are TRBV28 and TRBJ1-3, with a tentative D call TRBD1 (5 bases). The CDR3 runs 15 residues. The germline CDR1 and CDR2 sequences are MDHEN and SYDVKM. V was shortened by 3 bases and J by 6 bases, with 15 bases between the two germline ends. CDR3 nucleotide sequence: TGTGCCAGCAGTTTCCCCCCGATAGGGGTAAACACCATATATTTT. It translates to CASSFPPIGVNTIYF. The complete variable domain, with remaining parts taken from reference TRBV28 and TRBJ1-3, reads DVKVTQSSRYLVKRTGEKVFLECVQDMDHENMFWYRQDPGLGLRLIYFSYDVKMKEKGDIPEGYSVSREKKERFSLILESASTNQTSMYLCASSFPPIGVNTIYFGEGSWLTVV.

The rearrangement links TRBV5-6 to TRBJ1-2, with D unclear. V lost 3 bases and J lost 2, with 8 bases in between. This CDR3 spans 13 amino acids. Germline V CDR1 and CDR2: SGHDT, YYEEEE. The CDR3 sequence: CASSSPENYGYTF. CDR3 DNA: TGTGCCAGCAGCTCTCCAGAGAACTATGGCTACACCTTC. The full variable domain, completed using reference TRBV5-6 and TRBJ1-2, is DAGVTQSPTHLIKTRGQQVTLRCSPKSGHDTVSWYQQALGQGPQFIFQYYEEEERQRGNFPDRFSGHQFPNYSSELNVNALLLGDSALYLCASSSPENYGYTFGSGTRLTVV.

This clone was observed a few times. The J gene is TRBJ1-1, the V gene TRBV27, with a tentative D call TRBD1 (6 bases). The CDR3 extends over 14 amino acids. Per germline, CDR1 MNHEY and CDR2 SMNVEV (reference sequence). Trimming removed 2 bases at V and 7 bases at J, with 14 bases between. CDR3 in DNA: TGTGCCAGCAGTTTACGGGGGCCGTCTTATGAAGCTTTCTTT. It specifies CASSLRGPSYEAFF.

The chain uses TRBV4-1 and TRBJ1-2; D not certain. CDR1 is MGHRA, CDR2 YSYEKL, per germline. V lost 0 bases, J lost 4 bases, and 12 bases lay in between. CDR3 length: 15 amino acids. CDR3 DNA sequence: TGCGCCAGCAGCCAAGATCCTGGGGAGGGCTATGGCTACACCTTC. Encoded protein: CASSQDPGEGYGYTF.

The chain's CDR3 is CASTGGGRFGDTQYF. The CDR3 coding sequence is TGTGCCAGCACCGGGGGGGGGCGATTCGGAGATACGCAGTATTTT. The chain has TRBV7-2 and TRBJ2-3; 8 nucleotides align to TRBD2. V lost 7 bases to trimming and J lost 5 bases; unmatched junction nucleotides: 11. The CDR3 runs 15 residues. CDR1 is SGHTA, CDR2 FQGNSA, per germline.

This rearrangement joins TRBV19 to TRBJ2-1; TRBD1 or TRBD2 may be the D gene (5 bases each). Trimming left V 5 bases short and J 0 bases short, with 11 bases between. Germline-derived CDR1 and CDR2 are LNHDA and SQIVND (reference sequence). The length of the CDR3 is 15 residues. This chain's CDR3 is CASSPPGGSYNEQFF. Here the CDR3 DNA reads TGTGCCAGTAGTCCGCCTGGGGGCTCCTACAATGAGCAGTTCTTC.

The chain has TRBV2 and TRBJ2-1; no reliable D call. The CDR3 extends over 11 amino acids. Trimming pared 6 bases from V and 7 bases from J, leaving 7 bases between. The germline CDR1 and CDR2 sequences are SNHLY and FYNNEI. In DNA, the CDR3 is TGTGCCAGCAGCGTCGAAAATGAGCAGTTCTTC. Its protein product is CASSVENEQFF. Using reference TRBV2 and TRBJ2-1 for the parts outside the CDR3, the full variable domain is EPEVTQTPSHQVTQMGQEVILRCVPISNHLYFYWYRQILGQKVEFLVSFYNNEISEKSEIFDDQFSVERPDGSNFTLKIRSTKLEDSAMYFCASSVENEQFFGPGTRLTVL.

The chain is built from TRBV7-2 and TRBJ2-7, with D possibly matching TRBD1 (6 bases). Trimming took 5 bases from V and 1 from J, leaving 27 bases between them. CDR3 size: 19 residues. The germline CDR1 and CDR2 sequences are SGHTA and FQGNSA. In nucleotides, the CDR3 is TGTGCCAGCAGCCCACGCACGTACAGGGTCGATGTAAGGTCCTACGAGCAGTACTTC. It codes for CASSPRTYRVDVRSYEQYF.

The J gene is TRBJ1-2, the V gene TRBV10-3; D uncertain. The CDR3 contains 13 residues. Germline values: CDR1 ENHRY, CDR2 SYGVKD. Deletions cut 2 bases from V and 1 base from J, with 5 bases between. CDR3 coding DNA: TGTGCCATCAGTGAGAATTTTAACTATGGCTACACCTTC. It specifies CAISENFNYGYTF.

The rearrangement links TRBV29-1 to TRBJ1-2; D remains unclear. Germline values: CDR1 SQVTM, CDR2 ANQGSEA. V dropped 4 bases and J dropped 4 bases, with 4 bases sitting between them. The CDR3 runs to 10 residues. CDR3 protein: CSVVSYGYTF. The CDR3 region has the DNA TGCAGCGTTGTCTCCTATGGCTACACCTTC.

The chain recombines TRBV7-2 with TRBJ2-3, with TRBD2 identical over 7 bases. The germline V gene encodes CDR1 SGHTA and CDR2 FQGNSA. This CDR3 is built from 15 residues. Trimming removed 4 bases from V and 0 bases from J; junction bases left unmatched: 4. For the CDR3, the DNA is TGTGCCAGCAGCTCTAGCGGAATTAGCACAGATACGCAGTATTTT. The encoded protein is CASSSSGISTDTQYF.

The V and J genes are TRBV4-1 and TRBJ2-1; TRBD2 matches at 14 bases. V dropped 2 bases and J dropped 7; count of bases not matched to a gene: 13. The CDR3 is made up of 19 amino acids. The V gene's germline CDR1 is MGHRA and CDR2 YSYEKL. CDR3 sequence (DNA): TGCGCCAGCAGCCAACCGCCGGGACTAGCGGGAGTAGGTAGAAATGAGCAGTTCTTC. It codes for CASSQPPGLAGVGRNEQFF.

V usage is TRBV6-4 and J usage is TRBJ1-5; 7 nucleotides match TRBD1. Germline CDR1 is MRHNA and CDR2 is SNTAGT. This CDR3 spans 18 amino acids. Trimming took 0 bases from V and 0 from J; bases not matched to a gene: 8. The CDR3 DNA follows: TGTGCCAGCAGTGACTCGAGAGTGGGACAGTTTAGCAATCAGCCCCAGCATTTT. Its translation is CASSDSRVGQFSNQPQHF.

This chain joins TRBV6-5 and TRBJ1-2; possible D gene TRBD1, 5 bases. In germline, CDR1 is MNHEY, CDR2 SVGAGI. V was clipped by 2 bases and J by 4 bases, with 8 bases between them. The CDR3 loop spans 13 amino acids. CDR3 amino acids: CASSYTGSYGYTF. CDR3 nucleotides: TGTGCCAGCAGTTACACAGGCTCCTATGGCTACACCTTC.

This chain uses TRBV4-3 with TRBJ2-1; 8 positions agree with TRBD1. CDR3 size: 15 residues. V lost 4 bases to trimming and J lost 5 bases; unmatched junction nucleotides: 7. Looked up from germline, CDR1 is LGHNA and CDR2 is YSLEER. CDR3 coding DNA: TGCGCCAGCAGCCCGGACAGGGTGAGTCACAATGAGCAGTTCTTC. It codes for CASSPDRVSHNEQFF.

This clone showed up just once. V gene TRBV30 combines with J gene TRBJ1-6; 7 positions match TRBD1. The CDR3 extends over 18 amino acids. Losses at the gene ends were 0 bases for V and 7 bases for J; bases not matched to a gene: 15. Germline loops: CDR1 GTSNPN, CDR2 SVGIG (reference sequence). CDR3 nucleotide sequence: TGTGCCTGGAGTGTTCTCAGGGGGAAATTCCGCACGAATTCACCCCTCCACTTT. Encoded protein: CAWSVLRGKFRTNSPLHF.

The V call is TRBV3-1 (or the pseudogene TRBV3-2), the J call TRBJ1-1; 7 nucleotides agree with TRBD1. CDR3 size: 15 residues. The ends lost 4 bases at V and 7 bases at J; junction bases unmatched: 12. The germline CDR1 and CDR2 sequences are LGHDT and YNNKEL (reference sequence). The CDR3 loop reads CASSLSPGTAYEAFF. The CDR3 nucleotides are TGTGCCAGCAGCCTCTCGCCCGGGACAGCGTATGAAGCTTTCTTT.